One and the same sample provided the 18 T cell receptor beta chains below, sequenced in a study of monozygotic twins with inflammatory bowel disease. For each CDR3 protein, TCRdb gives one entry from its re-call of the 5' RACE reads, without DNA. The table for this sample gives about 330,000 distinct CDR3 sequences. Sequencing was carried out using blood. The receptors here all came from a human donor with ulcerative colitis or Crohn's disease, or a healthy co-twin of an affected twin (not recorded which).

The chain carries TRBV12-3 or TRBV12-4 and TRBJ2-7; TCRdb returns TRBD1, unconfirmable since there is no DNA. The CDR3 totals 15 residues. CDR3 region: CASSFSQGRGDEQYF.

V and J are TRBV5-1 and TRBJ2-7; TCRdb's D gene call, TRBD1, goes unchecked for lack of DNA. Germline CDR1 and CDR2: SGHRS and YFSETQ. The CDR3 spans 14 residues. This chain's CDR3 is CASSSRDSTYEQYF.

The chain recombines TRBV7-9 with TRBJ2-7. This CDR3 spans 16 amino acids. The germline CDR1 and CDR2 sequences are SEHNR and FQNEAQ (reference sequence). The CDR3 spells CASSLAGTSSSYEQYF.

This rearrangement joins TRBV9 to TRBJ2-3; no DNA is available, so the TRBD1 call from TCRdb remains unchecked. CDR3 size: 16 residues. Germline lookup yields CDR1 SGDLS and CDR2 YYNGEE. The CDR3 reads CASSVETGKYQDTQYF.

The CDR3 reads CASSLRMAVNYEQYF. V is TRBV5-5 and J is TRBJ2-7. CDR1 is SGHKS and CDR2 is YYEKEE in the germline V gene (reference sequence). CDR3 size: 15 residues.

This chain joins TRBV5-1 and TRBJ2-3; TCRdb indicates TRBD2, and absent DNA this call remains unverified. Germline assignment: CDR1 SGHRS and CDR2 YFSETQ. CDR3 length: 16 residues. The CDR3 loop reads CASSLPQREWSDTQYF.

The chain couples TRBV6-2 or TRBV6-3 to TRBJ2-1; TCRdb's D call, TRBD1, is unchecked because there is no DNA. The CDR3 runs 13 residues. CDR1 is MNHEY and CDR2 is SVGEGT in the germline V gene. The CDR3 is CASTGQGGDEQFF.

The rearrangement links TRBV20-1 to TRBJ2-1; without DNA, the TCRdb call of TRBD1 cannot be checked. The germline V gene has CDR1 DFQATT and CDR2 SNEGSKA (reference sequence). This CDR3 is built from 14 residues. The CDR3 loop is CSAQRGGAMYEQFF.

The chain carries TRBV5-1 and TRBJ2-5. This CDR3 spans 11 amino acids. Germline V gene lookup returns CDR1 SGHRS and CDR2 YFSETQ. CDR3 loop: CASSLTKTQYF. Based on the CDR3 plus reference TRBV5-1 and TRBJ2-5, the full variable domain is KAGVTQTPRYLIKTRGQQVTLSCSPISGHRSVSWYQQTPGQGLQFLFEYFSETQRNKGNFPGRFSGRQFSNSRSEMNVSTLELGDSALYLCASSLTKTQYFGPGTRLLVL.

The chain joins TRBV11-2 to TRBJ1-3. The length of the CDR3 is 19 residues. Germline V gene sequence: CDR1 SGHAT, CDR2 FQNNGV. CDR3 residues: CASMWGPPNRDFSGNTIYF. The whole variable domain, filled in from reference TRBV11-2 and TRBJ1-3, reads EAGVAQSPRYKIIEKRQSVAFWCNPISGHATLYWYQQILGQGPKLLIQFQNNGVVDDSQLPKDRFSAERLKGVDSTLKIQPAKLEDSAVYLCASMWGPPNRDFSGNTIYFGEGSWLTVV.

V and J are TRBV29-1 and TRBJ1-2; there is no DNA to check the TCRdb D call of TRBD1. The germline V gene has CDR1 SQVTM and CDR2 ANQGSEA. This CDR3 is 15 amino acids long. CDR3 in amino acids: CSVEGTGARYYGYTF.

This chain connects TRBV11-2 to TRBJ2-2; TCRdb calls TRBD1, which cannot be checked without DNA. This CDR3 contains 15 residues. Germline V gene data show CDR1 as SGHAT and CDR2 as FQNNGV. This CDR3 is CASSRDRPNTGELFF.

This rearrangement joins TRBV9 to TRBJ2-5; the D call of TRBD2 rests on TCRdb alone, since no DNA is present to check it. This CDR3 comprises 15 residues. Germline values: CDR1 SGDLS, CDR2 YYNGEE. The CDR3: CASSDPSGRSETQYF. Filled out from reference TRBV9 and TRBJ2-5, the complete variable domain reads DSGVTQTPKHLITATGQRVTLRCSPRSGDLSVYWYQQSLDQGLQFLIQYYNGEERAKGNILERFSAQQFPDLHSELNLSSLELGDSALYFCASSDPSGRSETQYFGPGTRLLVL.

The V gene is TRBV4-1, the J gene TRBJ1-2; TCRdb lists TRBD1, though no DNA is available to test this call. CDR3 size: 15 residues. The germline gives CDR1 MGHRA, CDR2 YSYEKL. CDR3 sequence: CASSRPGPGMYGYTF.

The chain couples TRBV7-2 to TRBJ2-7; TCRdb's D call of TRBD2 is untestable without DNA. CDR1 is SGHTA and CDR2 is FQGNSA in the germline V gene. The CDR3 is made up of 17 amino acids. CDR3 loop: CASSLAVLAGRTYEQYF.

This CDR3 is CASSLSAGDTGELFF. This chain uses TRBV5-5 with TRBJ2-2; TCRdb proposes TRBD1, but this gene call is untestable without DNA. Germline V CDR1 and CDR2: SGHKS, YYEKEE (reference sequence). CDR3 size: 15 residues. The whole variable domain, remainder taken from reference TRBV5-5 and TRBJ2-2, is DAGVTQSPTHLIKTRGQQVTLRCSPISGHKSVSWYQQVLGQGPQFIFQYYEKEERGRGNFPDRFSARQFPNYSSELNVNALLLGDSALYLCASSLSAGDTGELFFGEGSRLTVL.

This rearrangement joins TRBV9 to TRBJ2-7; TCRdb reports TRBD1, a call that lacks DNA to check it against. Germline CDR1 reads SGDLS; CDR2 reads YYNGEE. The CDR3 is 18 amino acids. CDR3 sequence reads: CASTVGPSWGASSYEQYF.

V usage is TRBV5-6 and J usage is TRBJ2-5; TCRdb's D call, TRBD2, is unchecked because there is no DNA. The length of the CDR3 is 16 residues. Germline V lookup: CDR1 SGHDT, CDR2 YYEEEE. CDR3 loop: CASSRGLAGGSKTQYF.